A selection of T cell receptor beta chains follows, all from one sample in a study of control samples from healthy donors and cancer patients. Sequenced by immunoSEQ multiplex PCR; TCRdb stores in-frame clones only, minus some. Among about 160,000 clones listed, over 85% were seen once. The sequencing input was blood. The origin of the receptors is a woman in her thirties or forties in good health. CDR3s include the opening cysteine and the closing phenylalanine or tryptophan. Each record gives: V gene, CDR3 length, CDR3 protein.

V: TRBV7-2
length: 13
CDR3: CASSLAGVNEQFF

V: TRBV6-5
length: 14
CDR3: CASSYSGSPREQYF

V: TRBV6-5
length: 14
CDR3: CASRAGTSYNEQFF

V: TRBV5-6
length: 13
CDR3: CASSSGTRDEQFF

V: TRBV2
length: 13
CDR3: CASSDDRGKKLFF

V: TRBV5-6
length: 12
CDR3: CASSLIGNTIYF

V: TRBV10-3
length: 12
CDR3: CAGGQGAGGYTF

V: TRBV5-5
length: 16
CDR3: CASSSHTGTGATEAFF

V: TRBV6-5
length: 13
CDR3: CASSDDTGNTIYF

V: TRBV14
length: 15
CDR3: CASSRGTSGYNEQFF

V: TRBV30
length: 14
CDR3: CAWSWDRGGTEAFF

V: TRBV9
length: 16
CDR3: CASSVGQGIANYGYTF

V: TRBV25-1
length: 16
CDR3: CASSDPGQGLTGELFF

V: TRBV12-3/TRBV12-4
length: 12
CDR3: CASRMTGGGYTF

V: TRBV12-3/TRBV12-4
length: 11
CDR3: CASSSFYEQYF

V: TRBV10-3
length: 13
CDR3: CATHREAGNTIYF

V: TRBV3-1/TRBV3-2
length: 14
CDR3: CASSLSRGRNTQYF

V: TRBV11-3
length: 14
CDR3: CASSPVAGGGEQYF

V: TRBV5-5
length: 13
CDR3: CASSPAAYSEQFF

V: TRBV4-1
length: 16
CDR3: CASSQVRRTGEDAQYF

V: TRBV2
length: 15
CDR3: CASRDRVSGNQPQHF

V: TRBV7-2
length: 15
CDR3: CASSSNRGRSDTQYF

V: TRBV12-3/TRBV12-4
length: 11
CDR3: CASSLRGEAFF

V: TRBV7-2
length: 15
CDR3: CASSPAPAVFETQYF

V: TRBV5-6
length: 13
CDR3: CASSFGGTRPQHF

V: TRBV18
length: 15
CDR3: CASSPQGRWVYGYTF

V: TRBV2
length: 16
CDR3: CASSIQGGGSNQPQHF

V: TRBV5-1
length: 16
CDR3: CASSLIWDRSNYEQYF

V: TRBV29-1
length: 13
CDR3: CSGRGQGNEKLFF

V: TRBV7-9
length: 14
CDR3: CASSPLEVNTEAFF

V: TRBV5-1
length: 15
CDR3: CASSLEGGSAYGYTF

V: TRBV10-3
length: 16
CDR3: CAISESAGQLSYEQYF

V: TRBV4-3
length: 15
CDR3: CASSQDVGGGTEAFF

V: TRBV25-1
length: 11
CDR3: CASSLNGEQYF

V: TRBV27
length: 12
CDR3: CASSPQGGVQYF

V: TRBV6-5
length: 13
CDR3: CASDPPNRGWAFF

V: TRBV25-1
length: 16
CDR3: CASSEYSTGNGSPLHF

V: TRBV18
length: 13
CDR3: CASSPPENTEAFF

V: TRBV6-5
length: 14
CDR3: CASRLDRHNQPQHF

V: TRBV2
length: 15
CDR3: CASSGEIVKIEKLFF